This T cell receptor beta chain was retrieved from a study of blood T cell repertoires in COVID-19 (TCRdb year 2020). Regarding the complete study: Samples from collaborators originated in the United States, Italy and Spain and spanned both the acute and convalescent phases of COVID-19. Samples were obtained from the ongoing ImmuneRACE study (first 160 participants) and from 1,000 to 1,500 subjects provided by 6 global collaborators. Subjects who had been exposed to COVID-19, were actively infected with it, or had recovered from it provided the deeply sampled blood TCRbeta repertoires that made up the dataset. A freely available public database, intended as a resource for researchers studying the immune response to SARS-CoV-2, is where the repertoires were released. The sample metadata nearly always contained a de-identified subject ID, COVID-19 status, age in years and sex. Where available, HLA class I and class II types were obtained from metadata supplied by the sample provider rather than from assay-based typing. The prospective study material was composed of cDNA or gDNA derived from T cells, B-cell-depleted T cells, or PBMCs.

TCRbeta CDR3 regions were amplified from genomic DNA by means of the immunoSEQ Assay, a bias-controlled multiplex PCR. The original pipeline was this. The number of nucleated cells in each sample was estimated by amplification of reference gene primers within the assay. To quantify the absolute abundance of each unique TCRbeta CDR3 rearrangement, sequence reads were collapsed and filtered. Productive Simpson clonality was computed per sample as the square root of Simpson's diversity index over productive rearrangements. The clones in this table, taken by TCRdb from immuneACCESS, are in-frame only. Not every clone is retained; where verified, under half of the shortfall comes from an unresolved V gene, and the cause of the rest is unknown. V and J calls and clone size come straight from that table; D and trimming were deduced from the DNA. The table for this sample lists about 180,000 clones; roughly 82% of them were counted only once. The top ten clones comprise 8% to 10% of the sample.

Worth noting for this clone: The antigen this receptor binds is unknown. Nothing much larger sits one base from this clone, and base qualities are not available.

Findings and caveats that apply to the study as a whole: Clinical and demographic metadata were provided uncurated, with the amount varying by source and participant.

Enrolling through a virtual design, the prospective study's participants ranged in age from roughly 18 to 95 years and lived across about two dozen United States geographic areas. In the prospective study, participants were assigned to cohorts based on the clinical history participants reported in a screening survey and a study questionnaire. For ImmuneRACE Cohort 3, a participant was defined as recovered based on two consecutive negative NP/OP PCR tests, clearance by a healthcare professional, or resolution of symptoms. In the prospective study, whole blood, serum and a nasopharyngeal or oropharyngeal swab were collected from each participant by mobile phlebotomists. Additional blood draws and questionnaires over an approximately two-month period could optionally be provided by prospective study participants. Prospective study blood samples were shipped either frozen or at room temperature before DNA extraction.

Trimming leaves V shorter by 4 bases and J shorter by 6 bases, with the junction holding 12 bases beyond the gene matches. The CDR3, cysteine through phenylalanine, is 15 amino acids long. Just CDR3 DNA is preserved here, 45 bases in frame from base 1. According to the germline V gene (reference sequence), CDR1 reads SGHNT and CDR2 reads YYREEE. Sequenced input: PBMCs or T cells enriched from blood (not recorded which). Recombination linked TRBV5-4 to TRBJ1-2, with 7 bases aligning to TRBD1. The TCR was taken from a woman aged 30 to 39 who had recovered from COVID-19. CDR3 reads: CASSKGQSFSDGYTF. The nucleotide sequence reads as follows: TGTGCCAGCAGCAAGGGACAGAGCTTTTCGGATGGCTACACCTTC.